These T cell receptor beta chains were read from a single sample in a study of cytomegalovirus exposure and HLA in healthy donors. Data came from immunoSEQ multiplex PCR; TCRdb stores just in-frame clones and leaves some out. The sample records 200,000 or so clones, around 83% being singletons. The sequencing sample was made of PBMCs. These receptors all stem from a woman in her thirties in good health and CMV-seropositive. CDR3s include the opening cysteine and the closing phenylalanine or tryptophan. The D gene is left open where the match is weak. Clone size is not always given. Where it is, it says once, few, many or a class for expanded clones.

once	TRBV7-2	TRBJ1-5	14	.	TGTGCCAGCAGCCCCCAGGGGCTGAATCAGCCCCAGCATTTT	CASSPQGLNQPQHF
many	TRBV7-6	TRBJ2-1	15	TRBD2	TGTGCCAGCAGCTTAGTGGGGGGGTCTTTCAATGAGCAGTTCTTC	CASSLVGGSFNEQFF
.	TRBV4-2	TRBJ2-1	15	TRBD2	TGTGCCAGCAGCCTAACTAGCGGCTCCTACAATGAGCAGTTCTTC	CASSLTSGSYNEQFF
.	TRBV7-6	TRBJ2-1	12	.	TGTGCCAGCAGCCCGCGGGGAGGTGAGCAGTTCTTC	CASSPRGGEQFF
.	TRBV7-3	TRBJ1-1	16	.	TGTGCCAGCAGTTTACGACCCTACACAGCTAACACTGAAGCTTTCTTT	CASSLRPYTANTEAFF
.	TRBV30	TRBJ2-1	15	TRBD1	TGTGCCTGGGGAACCGGGACAGGGGGCTTAAATGAGCAGTTCTTC	CAWGTGTGGLNEQFF
.	TRBV30	TRBJ2-1	14	TRBD2	TGTGCCTGGAGTGTCGGCGGGAGTTACAATGAGCAGTTCTTC	CAWSVGGSYNEQFF
.	TRBV25-1	TRBJ1-1	14	.	TGTGCCAGCAGCCGATCAGGCAGGGACACTGAAGCTTTCTTT	CASSRSGRDTEAFF
once	TRBV15	TRBJ2-1	16	TRBD2	TGTGCCACCAGCAGACTTCCTAGCGGGGTTTACAATGAGCAGTTCTTC	CATSRLPSGVYNEQFF
.	TRBV29-1	TRBJ2-1	13	.	TGCAGCGTTGTGGGCGGGCGGATTAATGAGCAGTTCTTC	CSVVGGRINEQFF
few	TRBV7-9	TRBJ2-1	14	.	TGTGCCAGCAGCTTAGGCGGGAACTACAATGAGCAGTTCTTC	CASSLGGNYNEQFF
.	TRBV5-6	TRBJ2-7	15	TRBD1	TGTGCCAGCAGCTCGGGACAGGGGGCGCCCTACGAGCAGTACTTC	CASSSGQGAPYEQYF
.	TRBV9	TRBJ2-1	17	TRBD2	TGTGCCAGCAGCGTAGGCACCCAACTAGCGTCGTACAATGAGCAGTTCTTC	CASSVGTQLASYNEQFF
.	TRBV5-1	TRBJ2-3	14	.	TGCGCCAGCAGCCAGGACAGTAACACAGATACGCAGTATTTT	CASSQDSNTDTQYF
.	TRBV27	TRBJ2-7	12	TRBD1	TGTGCCAGCAGTTTTAGACAGGGTAGGGAGTACTTC	CASSFRQGREYF
.	TRBV2	TRBJ2-1	11	.	TGTGCCAGCAGTGTGCCAGCGACGCAGTTCTTC	CASSVPATQFF
.	TRBV29-1	TRBJ2-7	17	TRBD2	TGCAGCGTTGAAGGCACAACAGTCGGGACTAGGGCATACGAGCAGTACTTC	CSVEGTTVGTRAYEQYF
.	TRBV27	TRBJ1-4	15	TRBD1	TGTGCCAGCAGTTTGGCCGGGACAGGGTATGAAAAACTGTTTTTT	CASSLAGTGYEKLFF
.	TRBV2	TRBJ1-2	15	TRBD1	TGTGCCAGCAGTAAAACCGTAGCTAGGGACAGTGGCTACACCTTC	CASSKTVARDSGYTF
.	TRBV6-1	TRBJ1-5	13	.	TGTGCCAGCAGAAACAGGGGCAATCAGCCCCAGCATTTT	CASRNRGNQPQHF
.	TRBV7-2	TRBJ2-1	13	TRBD1	TGTGCCAGCAGCTTGGACAGGGAAAATGAGCAGTTCTTC	CASSLDRENEQFF
many	TRBV12-5	TRBJ2-1	14	TRBD1	TGTGCTAGTGGTCTCCGGGACAGGGACAATGAGCAGTTCTTC	CASGLRDRDNEQFF
.	TRBV7-2	TRBJ2-7	15	TRBD2	TGTGCCAGCAGCTTAGTCGGAGCGGGAGCCTACGAGCAGTACTTC	CASSLVGAGAYEQYF
.	TRBV5-6	TRBJ2-6	15	.	TGTGCCAGCAGCTTGGGGAGGTTTGGGGCCAACGTCCTGACTTTC	CASSLGRFGANVLTF
few	TRBV21-1	TRBJ2-7	15	.	TGTGCCAGTCTGACCGGGACAGGGTCCACCTACGAGCAGTACTTC	CASLTGTGSTYEQYF
.	TRBV12-5	TRBJ2-1	12	.	TGTGCTAGTGGTTTGGTTAGTAATGAGCAGTTCTTC	CASGLVSNEQFF
.	TRBV6-1	TRBJ2-7	14	.	TGTGCCAGTTTCGGGCCTTGGAGGGATAGCGAGCAGTACTTC	CASFGPWRDSEQYF
.	TRBV28	TRBJ2-7	11	.	TGTGCCAGCAGTTCCCCCCGCGAGCAGTACTTC	CASSSPREQYF
.	TRBV15	TRBJ1-5	16	.	TGTGCCACCAGCAGAGGCGGGGACGTAAGCAATCAGCCCCAGCATTTT	CATSRGGDVSNQPQHF
once	TRBV14	TRBJ2-5	14	TRBD2	TGTGCCAGCAGCCTCCACCTAGCGGGGGAGACCCAGTACTTC	CASSLHLAGETQYF